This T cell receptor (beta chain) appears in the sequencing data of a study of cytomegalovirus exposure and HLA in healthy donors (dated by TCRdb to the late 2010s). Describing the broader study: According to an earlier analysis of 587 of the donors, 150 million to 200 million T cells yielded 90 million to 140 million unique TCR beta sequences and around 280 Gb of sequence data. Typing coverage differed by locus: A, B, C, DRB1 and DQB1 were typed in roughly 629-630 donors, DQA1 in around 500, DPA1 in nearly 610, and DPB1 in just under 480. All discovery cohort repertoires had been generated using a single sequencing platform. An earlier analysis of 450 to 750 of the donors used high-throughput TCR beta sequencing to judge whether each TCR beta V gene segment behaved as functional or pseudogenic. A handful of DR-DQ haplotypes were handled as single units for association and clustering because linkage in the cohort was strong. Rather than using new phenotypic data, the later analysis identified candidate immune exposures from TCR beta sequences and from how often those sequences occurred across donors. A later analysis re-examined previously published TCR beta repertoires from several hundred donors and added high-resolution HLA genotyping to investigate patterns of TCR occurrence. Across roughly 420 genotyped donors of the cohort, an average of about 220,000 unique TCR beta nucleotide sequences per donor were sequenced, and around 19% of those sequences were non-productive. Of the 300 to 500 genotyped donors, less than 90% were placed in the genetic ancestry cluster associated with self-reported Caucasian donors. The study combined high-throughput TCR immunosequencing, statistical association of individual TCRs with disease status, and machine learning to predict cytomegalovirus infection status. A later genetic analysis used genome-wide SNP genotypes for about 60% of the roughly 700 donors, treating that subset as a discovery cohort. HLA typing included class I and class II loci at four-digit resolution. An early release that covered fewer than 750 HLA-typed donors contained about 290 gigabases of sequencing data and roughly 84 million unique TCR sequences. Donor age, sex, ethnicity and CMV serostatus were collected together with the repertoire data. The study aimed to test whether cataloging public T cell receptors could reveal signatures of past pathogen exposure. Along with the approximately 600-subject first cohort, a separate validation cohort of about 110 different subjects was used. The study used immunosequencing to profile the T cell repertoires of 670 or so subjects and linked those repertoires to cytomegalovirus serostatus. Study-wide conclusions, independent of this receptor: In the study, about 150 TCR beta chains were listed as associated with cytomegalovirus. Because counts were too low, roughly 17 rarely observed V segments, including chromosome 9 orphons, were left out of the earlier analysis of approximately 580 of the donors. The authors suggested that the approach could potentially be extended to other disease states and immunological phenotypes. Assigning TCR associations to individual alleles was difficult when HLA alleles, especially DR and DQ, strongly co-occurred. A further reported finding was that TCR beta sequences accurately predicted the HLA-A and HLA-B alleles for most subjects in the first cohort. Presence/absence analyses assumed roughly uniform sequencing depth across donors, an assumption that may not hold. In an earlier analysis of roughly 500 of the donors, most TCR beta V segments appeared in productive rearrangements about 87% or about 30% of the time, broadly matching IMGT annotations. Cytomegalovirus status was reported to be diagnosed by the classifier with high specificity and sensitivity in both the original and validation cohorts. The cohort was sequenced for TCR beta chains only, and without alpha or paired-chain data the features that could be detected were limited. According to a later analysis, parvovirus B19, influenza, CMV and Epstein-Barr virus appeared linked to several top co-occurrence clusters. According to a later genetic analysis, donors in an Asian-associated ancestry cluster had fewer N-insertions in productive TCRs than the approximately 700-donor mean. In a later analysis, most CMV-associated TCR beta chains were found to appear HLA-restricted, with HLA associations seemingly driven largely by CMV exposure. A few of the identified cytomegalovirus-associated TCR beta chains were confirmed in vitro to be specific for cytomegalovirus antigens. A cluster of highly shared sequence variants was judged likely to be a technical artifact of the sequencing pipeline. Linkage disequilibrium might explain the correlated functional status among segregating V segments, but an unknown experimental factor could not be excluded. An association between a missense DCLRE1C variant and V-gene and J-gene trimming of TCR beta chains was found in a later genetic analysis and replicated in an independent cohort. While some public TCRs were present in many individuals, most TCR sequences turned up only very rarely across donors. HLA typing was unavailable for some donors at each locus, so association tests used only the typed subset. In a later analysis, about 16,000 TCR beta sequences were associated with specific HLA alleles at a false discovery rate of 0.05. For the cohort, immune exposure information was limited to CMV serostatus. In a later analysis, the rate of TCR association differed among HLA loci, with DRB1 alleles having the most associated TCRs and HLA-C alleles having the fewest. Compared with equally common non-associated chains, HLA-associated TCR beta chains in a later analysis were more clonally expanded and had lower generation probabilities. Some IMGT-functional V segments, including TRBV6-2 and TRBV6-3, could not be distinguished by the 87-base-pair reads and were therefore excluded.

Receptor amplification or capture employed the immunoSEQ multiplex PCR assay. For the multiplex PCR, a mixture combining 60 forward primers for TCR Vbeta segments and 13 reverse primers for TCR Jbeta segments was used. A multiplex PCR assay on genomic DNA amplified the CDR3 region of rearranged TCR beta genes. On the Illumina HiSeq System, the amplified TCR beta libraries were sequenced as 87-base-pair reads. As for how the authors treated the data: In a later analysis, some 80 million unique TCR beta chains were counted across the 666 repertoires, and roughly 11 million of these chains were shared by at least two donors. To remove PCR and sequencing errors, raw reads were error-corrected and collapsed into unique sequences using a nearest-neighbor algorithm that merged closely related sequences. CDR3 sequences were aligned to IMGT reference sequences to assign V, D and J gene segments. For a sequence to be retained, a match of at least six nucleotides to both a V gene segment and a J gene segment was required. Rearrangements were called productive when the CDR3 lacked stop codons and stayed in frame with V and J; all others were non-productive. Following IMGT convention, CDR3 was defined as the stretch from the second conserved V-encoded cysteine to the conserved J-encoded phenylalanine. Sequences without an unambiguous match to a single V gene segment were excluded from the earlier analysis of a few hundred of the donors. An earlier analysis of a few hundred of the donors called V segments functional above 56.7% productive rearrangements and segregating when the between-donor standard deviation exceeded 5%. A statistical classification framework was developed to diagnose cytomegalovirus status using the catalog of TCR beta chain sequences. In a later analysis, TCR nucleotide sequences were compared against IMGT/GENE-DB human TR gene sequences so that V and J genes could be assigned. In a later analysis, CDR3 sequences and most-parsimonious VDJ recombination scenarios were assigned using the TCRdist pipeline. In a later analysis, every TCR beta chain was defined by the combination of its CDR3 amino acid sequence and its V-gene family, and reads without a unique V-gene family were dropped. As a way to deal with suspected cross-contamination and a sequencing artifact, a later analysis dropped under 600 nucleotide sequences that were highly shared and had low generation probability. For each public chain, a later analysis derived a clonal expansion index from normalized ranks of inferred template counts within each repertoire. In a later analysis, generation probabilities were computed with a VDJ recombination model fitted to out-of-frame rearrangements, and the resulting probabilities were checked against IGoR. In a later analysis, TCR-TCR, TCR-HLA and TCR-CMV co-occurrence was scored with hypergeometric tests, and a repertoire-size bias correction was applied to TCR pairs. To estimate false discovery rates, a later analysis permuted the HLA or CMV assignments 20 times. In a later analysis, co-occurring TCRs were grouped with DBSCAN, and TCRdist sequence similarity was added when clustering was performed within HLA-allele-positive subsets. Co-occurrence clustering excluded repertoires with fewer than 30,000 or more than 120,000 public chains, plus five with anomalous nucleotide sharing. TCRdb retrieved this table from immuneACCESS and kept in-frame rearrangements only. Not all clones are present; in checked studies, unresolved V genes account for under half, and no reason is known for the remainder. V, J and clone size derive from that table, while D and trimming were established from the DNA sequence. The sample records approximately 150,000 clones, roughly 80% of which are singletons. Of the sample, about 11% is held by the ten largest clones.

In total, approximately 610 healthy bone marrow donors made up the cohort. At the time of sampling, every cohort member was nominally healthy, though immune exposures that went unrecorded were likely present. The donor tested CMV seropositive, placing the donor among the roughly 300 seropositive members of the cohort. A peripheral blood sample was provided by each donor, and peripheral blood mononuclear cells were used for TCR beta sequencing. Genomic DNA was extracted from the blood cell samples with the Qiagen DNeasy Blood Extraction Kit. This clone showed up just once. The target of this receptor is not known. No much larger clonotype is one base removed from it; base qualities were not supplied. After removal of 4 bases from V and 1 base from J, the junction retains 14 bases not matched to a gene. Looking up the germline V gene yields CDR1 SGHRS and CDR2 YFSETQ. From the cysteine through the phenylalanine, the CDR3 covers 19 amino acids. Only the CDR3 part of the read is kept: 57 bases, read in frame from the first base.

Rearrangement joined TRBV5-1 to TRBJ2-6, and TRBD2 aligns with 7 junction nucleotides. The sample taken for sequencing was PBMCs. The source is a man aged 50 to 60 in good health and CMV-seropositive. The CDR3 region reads CASSASGDFSRSGANVLTF. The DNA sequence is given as TGCGCCAGCAGCGCTAGCGGAGATTTTTCAAGGTCTGGGGCCAACGTCCTGACTTTC.